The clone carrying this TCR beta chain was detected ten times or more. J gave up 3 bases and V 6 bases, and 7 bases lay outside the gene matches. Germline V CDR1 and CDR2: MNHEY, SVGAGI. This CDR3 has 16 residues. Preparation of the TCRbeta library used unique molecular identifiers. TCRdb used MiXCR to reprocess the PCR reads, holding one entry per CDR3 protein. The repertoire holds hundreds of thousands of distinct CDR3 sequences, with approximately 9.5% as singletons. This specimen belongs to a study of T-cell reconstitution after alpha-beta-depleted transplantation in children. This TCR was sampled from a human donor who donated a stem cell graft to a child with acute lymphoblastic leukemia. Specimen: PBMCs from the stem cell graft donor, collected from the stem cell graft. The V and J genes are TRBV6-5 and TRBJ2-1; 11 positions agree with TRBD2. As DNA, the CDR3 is TGTGCCAGCAGAGCGACTAGCGGGGCTATCTACAATGAGCAGTTCTTC. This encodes CASRATSGAIYNEQFF.